These T cell receptor beta chains were read from a single sample in a study of graft-versus-host responses after intestinal transplantation. Only in-frame clones appear in the TCRdb table, and some are missing; sequencing was by immunoSEQ multiplex PCR. The sample has almost 70,000 clones; roughly 90% are singletons. Specimen: bone marrow, collected 734 days after intestinal transplantation. Receptors originate from a human patient who received an intestinal transplant, so some T cells may come from the graft donor. The CDR3 runs from the conserved cysteine through the conserved F or W. The D gene is left open where the match is weak. A clone size is listed for some rows: how often the clone was seen (once, few, many), or a class if it is expanded.

J gene: TRBJ1-1; clone size: NA; V gene: TRBV5-1; D gene: TRBD1; CDR3 DNA: TGCGCCAGCAGCTTCGGGACAGGGACATTTCACACTGAAGCTTTCTTT; CDR3 protein: CASSFGTGTFHTEAFF
J gene: TRBJ2-3; clone size: NA; V gene: TRBV5-4; D gene: NA; CDR3 DNA: TGTGCCAGCAGCTTTCCAGAGACAGATACGCAGTATTTT; CDR3 protein: CASSFPETDTQYF
J gene: TRBJ1-2; clone size: few; V gene: TRBV6-5; D gene: NA; CDR3 DNA: TGTGCCAGCATACAAGGGGGGGGATATGGCTACACCTTC; CDR3 protein: CASIQGGGYGYTF
J gene: TRBJ2-2; clone size: NA; V gene: TRBV5-6; D gene: NA; CDR3 DNA: TGTGCCAGCAGCCCGCCCTGGACGGAAAGGAACACCGGGGAGCTGTTTTTT; CDR3 protein: CASSPPWTERNTGELFF
J gene: TRBJ2-7; clone size: NA; V gene: TRBV18; D gene: NA; CDR3 DNA: TGTGCCAGCTCAGTATATAGCGGATTCACAAACGAGCAGTACTTC; CDR3 protein: CASSVYSGFTNEQYF
J gene: TRBJ2-7; clone size: NA; V gene: TRBV7-9; D gene: NA; CDR3 DNA: TGTGCCAGCAGCTCCTCCGACAGGATGGACTACGAGCAGTACTTC; CDR3 protein: CASSSSDRMDYEQYF
J gene: TRBJ2-1; clone size: NA; V gene: TRBV4-1; D gene: TRBD2; CDR3 DNA: TGCGCCAGCAGCCAAGTTAGCGGGAGGGCCTTAGGTGAGCAGTTCTTC; CDR3 protein: CASSQVSGRALGEQFF
J gene: TRBJ2-7; clone size: NA; V gene: TRBV5-1; D gene: NA; CDR3 DNA: TGCGCCAGCAGCTTGGGGAGGGGGTCCTACGAGCAGTACTTC; CDR3 protein: CASSLGRGSYEQYF
J gene: TRBJ2-7; clone size: NA; V gene: TRBV6-6; D gene: NA; CDR3 DNA: TGTGCCAGCAGTTACAGTGCCCCGGGAGTAGAGCAGTACTTC; CDR3 protein: CASSYSAPGVEQYF
J gene: TRBJ2-2; clone size: NA; V gene: TRBV9; D gene: NA; CDR3 DNA: TGTGCCAGCAGCGGACCACAGAACACCGGGGAGCTGTTTTTT; CDR3 protein: CASSGPQNTGELFF
J gene: TRBJ2-5; clone size: NA; V gene: TRBV4-2; D gene: NA; CDR3 DNA: TGTGCCAGCAGCCAAATTCCGGGCCAAGAGACCCAGTACTTC; CDR3 protein: CASSQIPGQETQYF
J gene: TRBJ1-6; clone size: NA; V gene: TRBV5-6; D gene: TRBD1; CDR3 DNA: TGTGCCAGCAGCTTAGACAGGGGAATAGGAGGATATAATTCACCCCTCCACTTT; CDR3 protein: CASSLDRGIGGYNSPLHF
J gene: TRBJ2-1; clone size: NA; V gene: TRBV7-9; D gene: NA; CDR3 DNA: TGTGCCAGCAGCTTAGAGAGACAGGACAATGAGCAGTTCTTC; CDR3 protein: CASSLERQDNEQFF
J gene: TRBJ2-7; clone size: NA; V gene: TRBV28; D gene: NA; CDR3 DNA: TGTGCCAGCAGTTTAACAGGGCCCCCCGCCTACGAGCAGTACTTC; CDR3 protein: CASSLTGPPAYEQYF
J gene: TRBJ2-7; clone size: NA; V gene: TRBV6-5; D gene: TRBD1; CDR3 DNA: TGTGCCAGCAAACCCAGGGGGCTTTACTACGAGCAGTACTTC; CDR3 protein: CASKPRGLYYEQYF
J gene: TRBJ2-7; clone size: NA; V gene: TRBV2; D gene: NA; CDR3 DNA: TGTGCCAGCAGACCTTCTAGCGCGACCTCCTACGAGCAGTACTTC; CDR3 protein: CASRPSSATSYEQYF
J gene: TRBJ2-7; clone size: NA; V gene: TRBV27; D gene: TRBD2; CDR3 DNA: TGTGCCAGCAGTTTATTAGCGGGAGTGATGTTGAATGAGCAGTACTTC; CDR3 protein: CASSLLAGVMLNEQYF
J gene: TRBJ2-7; clone size: NA; V gene: TRBV7-6; D gene: NA; CDR3 DNA: TGTGCCAGCAGCCCGGGGCTTTGGACCGAATCCTACGAGCAGTACTTC; CDR3 protein: CASSPGLWTESYEQYF
J gene: TRBJ2-3; clone size: NA; V gene: TRBV5-1; D gene: NA; CDR3 DNA: TGCGCCAGCAGCATTACGGGACTTAGCACAGATACGCAGTATTTT; CDR3 protein: CASSITGLSTDTQYF
J gene: TRBJ2-1; clone size: NA; V gene: TRBV4-1; D gene: TRBD2; CDR3 DNA: TGCGCCAGCAGCCAAATTGGGGCTAGCGGGCCTCACAATGACAATGAGCAGTTCTTC; CDR3 protein: CASSQIGASGPHNDNEQFF
J gene: TRBJ2-7; clone size: few; V gene: TRBV27; D gene: NA; CDR3 DNA: TGTGCCAGCAGTCCCCCACAGCCCTACGAGCAGTACTTC; CDR3 protein: CASSPPQPYEQYF
J gene: TRBJ2-7; clone size: NA; V gene: TRBV18; D gene: NA; CDR3 DNA: TGTGCCAGCTCAATAAGAACAGTGAGCTCCTACGAGCAGTACTTC; CDR3 protein: CASSIRTVSSYEQYF
J gene: TRBJ2-3; clone size: NA; V gene: TRBV14; D gene: NA; CDR3 DNA: TGTGCCAGCAGCAAACAGGGAATAAGGGATACGCAGTATTTT; CDR3 protein: CASSKQGIRDTQYF
J gene: TRBJ2-1; clone size: NA; V gene: TRBV6-1; D gene: NA; CDR3 DNA: TGTGCCAGCAGTGAAGGGGCAGGGGGGAGTAATGAGCAGTTCTTC; CDR3 protein: CASSEGAGGSNEQFF
J gene: TRBJ2-1; clone size: NA; V gene: TRBV9; D gene: NA; CDR3 DNA: TGTGCCAGCAGCGTAGTTTTGGGGGACAATGAGCAGTTCTTC; CDR3 protein: CASSVVLGDNEQFF
J gene: TRBJ2-7; clone size: NA; V gene: TRBV5-1; D gene: NA; CDR3 DNA: TGCGCCAGCAGCCTTCACACCGTAACACCACCCTACGAGCAGTACTTC; CDR3 protein: CASSLHTVTPPYEQYF
J gene: TRBJ2-1; clone size: NA; V gene: TRBV9; D gene: TRBD2; CDR3 DNA: TGTGCCAGCAGCGAACTAGCGGGCTCCTACAATGAGCAGTTCTTC; CDR3 protein: CASSELAGSYNEQFF
J gene: TRBJ2-7; clone size: NA; V gene: TRBV13; D gene: NA; CDR3 DNA: TGTGCCAGCAGCATAAGGACGGCGACCTCCTACGAGCAGTACTTC; CDR3 protein: CASSIRTATSYEQYF
J gene: TRBJ2-1; clone size: NA; V gene: TRBV28; D gene: NA; CDR3 DNA: TGTGCCAGCACACTAGCTCATGAGCAGTTCTTC; CDR3 protein: CASTLAHEQFF
J gene: TRBJ2-7; clone size: once; V gene: TRBV5-5; D gene: NA; CDR3 DNA: TGTGCCAGCAGCCATAATATTGTACAGGTGCACGAGCAGTACTTC; CDR3 protein: CASSHNIVQVHEQYF
J gene: TRBJ2-5; clone size: NA; V gene: TRBV15; D gene: NA; CDR3 DNA: TGTGCCACCAGCCAGGAGGACGACGGGGAGACCCAGTACTTC; CDR3 protein: CATSQEDDGETQYF
J gene: TRBJ2-7; clone size: NA; V gene: TRBV5-4; D gene: NA; CDR3 DNA: TGTGCCAGCAGCTTGGGACTCTCCGACTACGAGCAGTACTTC; CDR3 protein: CASSLGLSDYEQYF
J gene: TRBJ2-2; clone size: NA; V gene: TRBV7-3; D gene: NA; CDR3 DNA: TGTGCCAGCAGCTTAAGTTTCGCAGGAGGCCACGGGGAGCTGTTTTTT; CDR3 protein: CASSLSFAGGHGELFF
J gene: TRBJ1-2; clone size: NA; V gene: TRBV5-1; D gene: TRBD1; CDR3 DNA: TGCGCCAGCAGCTTGGGAGTGGGACAGGGATCTGGCTACACCTTC; CDR3 protein: CASSLGVGQGSGYTF
J gene: TRBJ2-3; clone size: NA; V gene: TRBV2; D gene: NA; CDR3 DNA: TGTGCCAGCAGAGGGGTGACAGATACGCAGTATTTT; CDR3 protein: CASRGVTDTQYF
J gene: TRBJ2-7; clone size: NA; V gene: TRBV5-8; D gene: TRBD1; CDR3 DNA: TGTGCCAGCAGCTCGGGACAGTCCTACGAGCAGTACTTC; CDR3 protein: CASSSGQSYEQYF
J gene: TRBJ2-7; clone size: once; V gene: TRBV6-6; D gene: NA; CDR3 DNA: TGTGCCAGCAACCGGGGAGGGGGCCCCTCCCACGAGCAGTACTTC; CDR3 protein: CASNRGGGPSHEQYF
J gene: TRBJ2-1; clone size: NA; V gene: TRBV6-5; D gene: NA; CDR3 DNA: TGTGCCAGCAGTTGGGGGAATGAGCAGTTCTTC; CDR3 protein: CASSWGNEQFF
J gene: TRBJ1-4; clone size: NA; V gene: TRBV27; D gene: NA; CDR3 DNA: TGTGCCAGCAGTTTTGGACAGAATGAAAAACTGTTTTTT; CDR3 protein: CASSFGQNEKLFF
J gene: TRBJ2-1; clone size: NA; V gene: TRBV7-9; D gene: TRBD1; CDR3 DNA: TGTGCCAGCAGGGGACAGGGGGCCGGATGGTCCTACAATGAGCAGTTCTTC; CDR3 protein: CASRGQGAGWSYNEQFF
J gene: TRBJ1-5; clone size: NA; V gene: TRBV5-6; D gene: TRBD1; CDR3 DNA: TGTGCCAGCAGCTCGACAGGGTATTTGAATCAGCCCCAGCATTTT; CDR3 protein: CASSSTGYLNQPQHF
J gene: TRBJ2-7; clone size: NA; V gene: TRBV6-5; D gene: NA; CDR3 DNA: TGTGCCAGCAGCCTGATAGAGGACTCCTACGAGCAGTACTTC; CDR3 protein: CASSLIEDSYEQYF
J gene: TRBJ2-2; clone size: NA; V gene: TRBV9; D gene: NA; CDR3 DNA: TGTGCCAGCACCAGATCCGGGACTGGGAACACCGGGGAGCTGTTTTTT; CDR3 protein: CASTRSGTGNTGELFF
J gene: TRBJ1-1; clone size: NA; V gene: TRBV25-1; D gene: NA; CDR3 DNA: TGTGCCAGCAGTGAATACCGGGGTACGGGAGGAGTGGGCACTGAAGCTTTCTTT; CDR3 protein: CASSEYRGTGGVGTEAFF